Each of the 23 T cell receptor beta chains below was sequenced from the same sample in a study of CD8 T cells in ankylosing spondylitis. Via MiXCR, TCRdb re-called the 5' RACE reads, giving one row per CDR3 protein. This table has roughly 180,000 distinct CDR3 sequences, around a tenth appearing once. The sample consisted of blood, either unsorted or a sorted T cell fraction (not recorded which). The receptors here all came from a female donor with ankylosing spondylitis or in good health (not recorded which).

This clonotype has a handful of counts. V gene TRBV9 combines with J gene TRBJ1-4; D gene unclear. Germline-derived CDR1 and CDR2 are SGDLS and YYNGEE. The CDR3 is 16 amino acids. Trimming took 0 bases from V and 0 from J, leaving 9 bases between them. CDR3 amino acids: CASSVGTEATNEKLFF. The CDR3 nucleotides read TGTGCCAGCAGCGTAGGAACAGAAGCAACTAATGAAAAACTGTTTTTT. The entire variable domain, with the rest obtained from reference TRBV9 and TRBJ1-4, is as follows: DSGVTQTPKHLITATGQRVTLRCSPRSGDLSVYWYQQSLDQGLQFLIQYYNGEERAKGNILERFSAQQFPDLHSELNLSSLELGDSALYFCASSVGTEATNEKLFFGSGTQLSVL.

This clonotype was recorded a few times. The V call is TRBV27, the J call TRBJ2-5, with TRBD2 identical over 13 bases. This CDR3 contains 16 residues. Germline CDR1 and CDR2: MNHEY and SMNVEV (reference sequence). J was trimmed by 5 bases and V by 5 bases; bases with no gene match: 8. CDR3 region: CASSQPRTSGSETQYF. The DNA of the CDR3 is TGTGCCAGCAGTCAACCCCGGACTAGCGGGAGTGAGACCCAGTACTTC.

This clonotype appeared a few times. The rearrangement uses TRBV9 and TRBJ2-3; D might be TRBD2 (6 bases). The germline CDR1 and CDR2 sequences are SGDLS and YYNGEE. The V end lost 2 bases, the J end lost 0 bases, and 16 bases lay between the germline ends. The CDR3 is 17 residues long. CDR3 coding DNA: TGTGCCAGCAGCGTCACGTGGGGGGAACTAAGCACAGATACGCAGTATTTT. Amino acids: CASSVTWGELSTDTQYF.

This chain uses TRBV7-2 with TRBJ1-2, with D unresolved. The CDR3 is 15 amino acids. Per germline, CDR1 SGHTA and CDR2 FQGNSA. The germline V and J ends were trimmed by 3 bases and 5 bases, with 16 bases remaining between them. The CDR3 reads CASSFGEGIWYGYTF. As DNA, the CDR3 is TGTGCCAGCAGCTTCGGAGAGGGAATTTGGTATGGCTACACCTTC.

This clonotype appeared a few times. This chain links TRBV20-1 with TRBJ2-7; 10 bases map to TRBD2. The CDR3 is 14 residues long. Trimming took 0 bases from V and 2 from J; bases not matched to a gene: 1. The germline V gene encodes CDR1 DFQATT and CDR2 SNEGSKA (reference sequence). CDR3 sequence reads: CSARELAGAYEQYF. The CDR3 DNA reads TGCAGTGCTAGAGAGCTAGCGGGAGCCTACGAGCAGTACTTC.

This clonotype showed up many times. The chain employs TRBV12-3 or TRBV12-4 and TRBJ2-7, with D perhaps matching TRBD1 (6 bases). V was cut by 0 bases and J by 7 bases, with 19 bases left in between. This CDR3 contains 16 residues. For the CDR3, the DNA is TGTGCCAGCAGTTTAGCGCTTACGACAGGCAGTCGGGAGCAGTACTTC. As protein: CASSLALTTGSREQYF.

This clonotype has ten or more counts. The chain joins TRBV12-3 or TRBV12-4 to TRBJ2-7, with unresolved D. This CDR3 has 12 residues. Trimming stripped 6 bases from V and 7 bases from J, with 13 bases between. The CDR3 nucleotides are TGTGCCAGCAGCCCCGGTCTCCAGGAGCAGTACTTC. It is translated as CASSPGLQEQYF.

This chain uses TRBV7-2 with TRBJ2-7; the match to TRBD2 covers 13 bases. Germline V gene sequence: CDR1 SGHTA, CDR2 FQGNSA. This CDR3 comprises 16 residues. The ends lost 4 bases at V and 6 bases at J; junction bases unmatched: 9. CDR3 sequence (DNA): TGTGCCAGCAGCTCGCCCGGACTAGCGGGAGACGGCGAGCAGTACTTC. This translates into CASSSPGLAGDGEQYF.

J is TRBJ2-7 and V is TRBV7-9; perhaps TRBD1 as D (5 bases). Germline-derived CDR1 and CDR2 are SEHNR and FQNEAQ (reference sequence). The CDR3 runs to 14 residues. V was shortened by 1 base and J by 4 bases, with 11 bases between the two germline ends. In DNA form, the CDR3 reads TGTGCCAGCAGCTTAGGAACAGGAAAATACGAGCAGTACTTC. Protein product: CASSLGTGKYEQYF.

This clonotype has ten or more counts. The chain employs TRBV5-6 and TRBJ2-5; no firm D call. Germline CDR1 is SGHDT and CDR2 is YYEEEE. The CDR3 is made up of 15 amino acids. V lost 0 bases and J lost 7, with 16 bases in between. This chain's CDR3 is CASSLASGAIGTQYF. The CDR3 bases are TGTGCCAGCAGCTTGGCGTCCGGTGCCATCGGGACCCAGTACTTC.

This clonotype was seen at least ten times. This rearrangement joins TRBV4-3 to TRBJ2-7; D is uncertain. This CDR3 contains 13 residues. Germline lookup yields CDR1 LGHNA and CDR2 YSLEER. V lost 6 bases, J lost 4 bases, and 13 bases lay in between. Here the CDR3 reads CASSPTIFYEQYF. CDR3 DNA: TGCGCCAGCAGTCCGACGATTTTTTACGAGCAGTACTTC.

In this sample, this clonotype turned up many times. V is TRBV15 and J is TRBJ2-3; 7 bases match TRBD2. Looked up from germline, CDR1 is LNHNV and CDR2 is YYDKDF (reference sequence). This CDR3 is 19 amino acids long. The V and J ends lost 0 bases and 6 bases, in that order; junction bases with no gene match: 18. CDR3 DNA sequence: TGTGCCACCAGCAGAGATCCTGCGGGGGACCCCAGAGCTTGGGATACGCAGTATTTT. Amino acids: CATSRDPAGDPRAWDTQYF.

The chain joins TRBV4-1 to TRBJ1-4; D ambiguous. This CDR3 spans 18 amino acids. Trimming took 0 bases from V and 5 from J, leaving 19 bases between them. Germline CDR1 is MGHRA and CDR2 is YSYEKL. The CDR3 loop reads CASSQEEQPSYLNEKLFF. The CDR3 coding sequence is TGCGCCAGCAGCCAAGAAGAACAGCCTTCTTACCTCAATGAAAAACTGTTTTTT.

The chain couples TRBV20-1 to TRBJ2-5, with a weak D call TRBD2 (5 bases). The CDR3 spans 18 residues. Per the germline V gene, CDR1 is DFQATT and CDR2 is SNEGSKA (reference sequence). The germline V and J ends were trimmed by 3 bases and 2 bases, with 25 bases remaining between them. For the CDR3, the DNA is TGCAGTGCTAGGGGTGGTAGGTGGGCGGGCCCCCCACAAGAGACCCAGTACTTC. Protein product: CSARGGRWAGPPQETQYF.

This chain links TRBV10-3 with TRBJ2-5; 7 bases match TRBD1. Unmatched junction bases numbered 11, after V lost 6 bases and J lost 4 bases. Per the germline V gene, CDR1 is ENHRY and CDR2 is SYGVKD. The CDR3 runs 15 residues. The DNA of the CDR3 is TGTGCCATCAGGACAGGGATTAGTACGGCAGAGACCCAGTACTTC. It translates to CAIRTGISTAETQYF.

With respect to this clonotype: The junction departs from the called germline gene at one end, perhaps through a read error. The chain carries TRBV29-1 and TRBJ2-7, with 11 bases identical to TRBD1. Germline CDR1 and CDR2: SQVTM and ANQGSEA. The CDR3 covers 13 residues. CDR3 DNA: TGCAGCGTGGGACAGGGGGACTCCTACCAGCAGTACTTC. It encodes CSVGQGDSYQQYF.

This clonotype has ten or more counts. The V call is TRBV6-5, the J call TRBJ2-1; 10 nucleotides match TRBD2. The CDR3 runs 16 residues. Germline assignment: CDR1 MNHEY and CDR2 SVGAGI. Trimming removed 4 bases from V and 2 bases from J; junction bases left unmatched: 5. CDR3 DNA sequence: TGTGCCAGCAGTTCCGGACTAGCGGCTGCCTACAATGAGCAGTTCTTC. Its protein is CASSSGLAAAYNEQFF.

This rearrangement joins TRBV4-1 to TRBJ2-1, with D tentatively TRBD1 (5 bases). The ends were cut back, 0 bases at V and 3 bases at J, with 15 bases in the middle. Germline V gene data show CDR1 as MGHRA and CDR2 as YSYEKL. This CDR3 spans 17 amino acids. The CDR3 nucleotides are TGCGCCAGCAGCCAAGATATCAGGGCTGGCCTCTACAATGAGCAGTTCTTC. Its translation: CASSQDIRAGLYNEQFF.

A few counts support this clonotype. The V gene is TRBV5-6, the J gene TRBJ2-7; TRBD1 aligns across 8 bases. CDR1 SGHDT and CDR2 YYEEEE come from the germline V gene. The CDR3 sequence is 14 residues long. V was clipped by 4 bases and J by 2 bases; unmatched bases: 5. The CDR3 region is CASSQGASAYEQYF. The CDR3 DNA sequence: TGTGCCAGCAGCCAGGGGGCCTCCGCCTACGAGCAGTACTTC.

This chain joins TRBV20-1 and TRBJ1-1; 7 positions agree with TRBD1. This CDR3 contains 15 residues. Germline CDR1 is DFQATT and CDR2 is SNEGSKA (reference sequence). As DNA, the CDR3 is TGCGGTGGCCGGGACAGAACTTTTTTTGGCACTGAAGCTTTCTTT. Translation gives CGGRDRTFFGTEAFF.

This clonotype was detected many times. This chain joins TRBV12-3 or TRBV12-4 and TRBJ2-7; D possibly corresponds to TRBD2 (5 bases). This CDR3 is 14 amino acids long. V gave up 0 bases and J gave up 2 bases, with 8 bases separating them. DNA for the CDR3: TGTGCCAGCAGTTTAGCGACTACCCCCTACGAGCAGTACTTC. It yields the protein CASSLATTPYEQYF.

This clonotype appeared many times. This chain uses TRBV6-5 with TRBJ2-1, with 9 bases identical to TRBD2. The length of the CDR3 is 16 residues. Looked up from germline, CDR1 is MNHEY and CDR2 is SVGAGI. Trimming removed 4 bases from V and 6 bases from J; junction bases left unmatched: 10. This CDR3 is CASSSLRSGRTNEQFF. The DNA for the CDR3 is TGTGCCAGCAGTTCCCTTAGAAGCGGGAGGACCAATGAGCAGTTCTTC.

This clonotype was found a few times. CDR3 amino acids: CASSLGRTREQYF. As DNA, the CDR3 is TGTGCCAGCAGCTTAGGCCGGACTAGAGAGCAGTACTTC. The V call is TRBV13, the J call TRBJ2-7; 7 bases are a match to TRBD2. V shed 0 bases and J 7 bases; nucleotides not matched to a gene: 3. CDR3 length: 13 amino acids. Looked up from germline, CDR1 is PRHDT and CDR2 is FYEKMQ (reference sequence).